The rows below give T cell receptor beta chains drawn from one sample of a study of blood T cell repertoires in COVID-19. Method: immunoSEQ multiplex PCR; TCRdb's copy keeps in-frame clones and lacks some. The table records some 180,000 clones, 90% of them present only once. The material sequenced was peripheral blood. These receptors all stem from a man aged 50-59 years with acute or convalescent COVID-19. Each CDR3 is given with its conserved first and last residue. D genes are given only for firm matches. Not all rows give a size; the values are once, few, many and, for expanded clones, a class.

D,J,size,V,DNA,CDR3
-,TRBJ2-7,-,TRBV7-8,TGTGCCAGCAGCTTAAACAGGATCTCCTACGAGCAGTACTTC,CASSLNRISYEQYF
-,TRBJ2-1,-,TRBV2,TGTGCCAGCAAGGGGAATGAGCAGTTCTTC,CASKGNEQFF
TRBD1,TRBJ1-2,-,TRBV18,TGTGCCAGCTCACCCGGGACAGCCGCTAACTATGGCTACACCTTC,CASSPGTAANYGYTF
-,TRBJ1-4,-,TRBV28,TGTGCCAGCAGTTTGGTCCCAGGGGATCCCTCAACTAATGAAAAACTGTTTTTT,CASSLVPGDPSTNEKLFF
-,TRBJ1-2,-,TRBV9,TGTGCCAGCAGCGTAGACGTAACGGGGGGCTACACCTTC,CASSVDVTGGYTF
-,TRBJ1-5,-,TRBV7-9,TGTGCCAGCAGCTTAGAAGCCAATCAGCCCCAGCATTTT,CASSLEANQPQHF
-,TRBJ2-7,-,TRBV2,TGTGCCAGCAGACTGGGACTTTACTACGAGCAGTACTTC,CASRLGLYYEQYF
TRBD1,TRBJ2-1,-,TRBV19,TGTGCCAGTAGTCCTGGACAGGGCGTCCACAATGAGCAGTTCTTC,CASSPGQGVHNEQFF
TRBD1,TRBJ2-1,-,TRBV19,TGTGCCAGTATCCCCGCGGGTGGACAGGGCTACAATGAGCAGTTCTTC,CASIPAGGQGYNEQFF
TRBD1,TRBJ1-5,-,TRBV6-1,TGTGCCAGCAGTGAGAGACCAAAATCGACAGGGTATATTCCGCCCCAGCATTTT,CASSERPKSTGYIPPQHF
TRBD1,TRBJ1-3,-,TRBV10-3,TGTGCCATCAGGAATACCAATTTAGACAGGGGCCACTCTGGAAACACCATATATTTT,CAIRNTNLDRGHSGNTIYF
-,TRBJ1-3,-,TRBV4-2,TGTGCCAGCAGCACGACAGGCTCTGGAAACACCATATATTTT,CASSTTGSGNTIYF
TRBD1,TRBJ1-5,-,TRBV18,TGTGCCAGCTCACCTCAACTCACTTACAGGGGCAAAAGCAATCAGCCCCAGCATTTT,CASSPQLTYRGKSNQPQHF
TRBD2,TRBJ2-7,-,TRBV3-1/TRBV3-2,TGTGCCAGCAGCCACCCCTCGCGCGGGAGATACGAGCAGTACTTC,CASSHPSRGRYEQYF
-,TRBJ1-6,many,TRBV7-9,TGTGCCAGCAGCCGGACATCATCACCCCTCCACTTT,CASSRTSSPLHF
-,TRBJ2-7,-,TRBV19,TGTGCCAGTAGTATGGTGGGGGCGTCCTACGAGCAGTACTTC,CASSMVGASYEQYF
TRBD1,TRBJ2-7,-,TRBV5-1,TGCGCCAGCAGTTCCGGGACAGGGGGGTTCGAGCAGTACTTC,CASSSGTGGFEQYF
TRBD2,TRBJ2-5,-,TRBV7-6,TGTGCCAGCAGCCACCCGGGACTAGCGGGGGGGGAGACCCAGTACTTC,CASSHPGLAGGETQYF
TRBD2,TRBJ2-3,once,TRBV7-8,TGTGCCAGCAGCTCTTATAGCGGGGGGTATGGAGATACGCAGTATTTT,CASSSYSGGYGDTQYF
-,TRBJ2-1,-,TRBV7-2,TGTGCCAGCAGCTCCCACCTGATTAGCGGAGCTTACAATGAGCAGTTCTTC,CASSSHLISGAYNEQFF
TRBD2,TRBJ2-7,-,TRBV7-9,TGTGCCAGCAGCTTGGCAGCGGGAGGGCCTACCGAGCAGTACTTC,CASSLAAGGPTEQYF
-,TRBJ2-7,-,TRBV6-5,TGTGCCAGCAGTCAGGAAGTTTACGAGCAGTACTTC,CASSQEVYEQYF
-,TRBJ1-5,-,TRBV21-1,TGTGCCAGCAGCAAAGGACCGGGACAGAATGAGAATCAGCCCCAGCATTTT,CASSKGPGQNENQPQHF
-,TRBJ2-3,-,TRBV10-3,TGTGCCATCACTAGCGAAGCAGCAGGCACGCAGTATTTT,CAITSEAAGTQYF
-,TRBJ2-2,-,TRBV18,TGTGCCAGCTCACCCGCTACCACCGGGGAGCTGTTTTTT,CASSPATTGELFF
TRBD2,TRBJ2-5,-,TRBV5-4,TGTGCCAGCAGGCGGGGGGGTTTCCAAGAGACCCAGTACTTC,CASRRGGFQETQYF
-,TRBJ1-3,few,TRBV27,TGTGCCAGCAGTTTAGGGCTGACCTCTGGAAACACCATATATTTT,CASSLGLTSGNTIYF
TRBD2,TRBJ2-1,-,TRBV6-5,TGTGCCAGCAGTCTGACTAGCGGTTATGAGCAGTTCTTC,CASSLTSGYEQFF
-,TRBJ1-6,-,TRBV27,TGTGCCAGCAGTCCGGAGGGACGGGGAGATTCACCCCTCCACTTT,CASSPEGRGDSPLHF
TRBD1,TRBJ2-5,-,TRBV5-1,TGCGCCAGCAGCTTATCCGGGACAGGGGCAGGGGAGACCCAGTACTTC,CASSLSGTGAGETQYF
-,TRBJ1-4,-,TRBV7-2,TGTGCCAGCAGCTCCCAAGGAGCAACTAATGAAAAACTGTTTTTT,CASSSQGATNEKLFF
TRBD1,TRBJ1-6,-,TRBV7-9,TGTGCCAGCAGCTTAGTGGGGACAGAGGGGATTTATTCACCCCTCCACTTT,CASSLVGTEGIYSPLHF
-,TRBJ1-2,-,TRBV7-2,TGTGCCAGCAGTCCTACAGGGAGACAGGGCTACACCTTC,CASSPTGRQGYTF
-,TRBJ1-1,-,TRBV9,TGTGCCAGCAGCAAAGTAGGGGCCACTGAAGCTTTCTTT,CASSKVGATEAFF
-,TRBJ1-4,-,TRBV6-5,TGTGCCAGCAGCCCACAGGGTAACATCGATGAAAAACTGTTTTTT,CASSPQGNIDEKLFF
-,TRBJ1-1,once,TRBV24-1,TGTGCCACCAGTGATGGCCAGGAAGCTTTCTTT,CATSDGQEAFF
TRBD1,TRBJ2-5,-,TRBV7-9,TGTGCCAGCAGCTTTGGACAGGGGGCGTCAGAGACCCAGTACTTC,CASSFGQGASETQYF
TRBD1,TRBJ1-2,-,TRBV5-1,TGCGCCAGCAGCTTAATCGCAGGGGGCCATGGCTACACCTTC,CASSLIAGGHGYTF
-,TRBJ2-1,once,TRBV24-1,TGTGCCACCAGTGATTTGTTCCCCTCGGGCTACAATGAGCAGTTCTTC,CATSDLFPSGYNEQFF
-,TRBJ1-5,-,TRBV6-5,TGTGCCAGCAGCGAGTGGACAGCGGGCAATCAGCCCCAGCATTTT,CASSEWTAGNQPQHF
-,TRBJ2-7,-,TRBV4-2,TGTGCCAGCAGCCCCCGTGGACCCAGCGGCGGGACCGACGAGCAGTACTTC,CASSPRGPSGGTDEQYF
-,TRBJ1-1,-,TRBV7-2,TGTGCCAGCAGCTTACGGCAGGGTAACACTGAAGCTTTCTTT,CASSLRQGNTEAFF
TRBD2,TRBJ2-1,-,TRBV7-3,TGTGCCAGCAGCTTAACGGAGGGGACTAGCGGTTACAATGAGCAGTTCTTC,CASSLTEGTSGYNEQFF
TRBD1,TRBJ1-5,-,TRBV16,TGTGCCAGCAGTACCCAGGGGGCAGATCAGCCCCAGCATTTT,CASSTQGADQPQHF
TRBD1,TRBJ2-7,-,TRBV27,TGTGCCAGCAGTCCAGCGGACAGGGTATCCGAGCAGTACTTC,CASSPADRVSEQYF
-,TRBJ2-3,-,TRBV4-2,TGTGCCAGCAGCCAAGTGGCGGGGACTGATATAGATACGCAGTATTTT,CASSQVAGTDIDTQYF
-,TRBJ2-2,-,TRBV19,TGTGCCAGTAGGTCCTCTGGGGAGCTGTTTTTT,CASRSSGELFF
TRBD2,TRBJ2-1,-,TRBV4-1,TGCGCCAGCAGCCAGGGACTAGTGGGCAATGAGCAGTTCTTC,CASSQGLVGNEQFF
TRBD1,TRBJ1-1,-,TRBV7-2,TGTGCCAGCAGCTCACCCGGGACAGGGGCGAACACTGAAGCTTTCTTT,CASSSPGTGANTEAFF
TRBD2,TRBJ2-1,-,TRBV28,TGTGCCAGCAGTTCCCCCACACCGGCAAAGACTAGCGGGAGGCTCAATGAGCAGTTCTTC,CASSSPTPAKTSGRLNEQFF
TRBD1,TRBJ1-3,-,TRBV9,TGTGCCAGCAGCGTAGCCCAGGGGGCTGGAAACACCATATATTTT,CASSVAQGAGNTIYF